Below are 19 T cell receptor beta chains sequenced from a single sample in a study of tumor-infiltrating lymphocytes in primary liver carcinoma. Constant-region priming of around 500 ng total RNA yielded TCR beta cDNA. Three rounds of nested multiplex PCR with slightly modified ARM-PCR produced TCR beta libraries. Use of TRBV1-TRBV30 forward primers with a C-beta reverse primer characterized the first two PCR rounds, which lasted around 10 cycles each. TCRdb reprocessed the multiplex PCR reads via MiXCR and lists one record per CDR3 protein. The table includes fewer than 350,000 distinct CDR3 sequences, almost 65% detected once. Blood RNA came from unsorted whole blood; germline DNA was also extracted. Sample: peripheral blood. These receptors all come from a man aged 35 to 55 with primary liver carcinoma and hepatitis B virus infection.

The chain joins TRBV6-5 to TRBJ2-5; weak D call: TRBD2 (6 bases). V gave up 2 bases and J gave up 4 bases, with 14 bases separating them. This CDR3 has 15 residues. Germline values: CDR1 MNHEY, CDR2 SVGAGI. CDR3 sequence: CASSYDIGSAETQYF. The CDR3 DNA sequence: TGTGCCAGCAGTTACGATATCGGGAGCGCAGAGACCCAGTACTTC.

Comment on this clonotype: The junction differs from germline at one of its ends, possibly a read error. This chain uses TRBV11-2 with TRBJ2-1; D call uncertain. There are 16 residues in the CDR3. The germline V gene encodes CDR1 SGHAT and CDR2 FQNNGV. The CDR3 region is CASSLGSGSSYNEQFF. CDR3 sequence (DNA): TGTGCAAGCAGCCTGGGGTCGGGTAGCTCCTACAATGAGCAGTTCTTC.

This clonotype came up a few times. CDR3 DNA: TGCGCCAGCAGCCCGGGACTAGCGGGAGAAGGGCAGTTCTTC. This gives the protein CASSPGLAGEGQFF. The chain combines TRBV5-1 with TRBJ2-1; 14 nucleotides match TRBD2. CDR3 size: 14 residues. The V and J ends lost 4 bases and 12 bases, in that order; junction bases with no gene match: 6. Looked up from germline, CDR1 is SGHRS and CDR2 is YFSETQ.

A note on this clonotype: This may arise from a read error, as a much more abundant clone is one base away. The chain recombines TRBV6-6 with TRBJ2-7; 7 bases line up with TRBD2. Germline-derived CDR1 and CDR2 are MNHNY and SVGAGI (reference sequence). This CDR3 contains 13 residues. The CDR3 sequence: CTSRAPGGYEQYF. In DNA, the CDR3 is TGTACCAGCAGGGCCCCGGGGGGCTACGAGCAGTACTTC.

Notes on this clonotype: The junction departs from germline at one end; a sequencing error may be responsible. The rearrangement joins TRBV12-3 or TRBV12-4 to TRBJ2-1; no clear D gene. The CDR3 covers 17 residues. The CDR3 region has the DNA TGTGCCAGCAGTTTTGGGCAGCAGGAGAGGAATTACAATGAGCAGTTCTTT. Protein sequence: CASSFGQQERNYNEQFF.

The CDR3, as DNA: TGTGCCAGCAGCTTCCCAAGAGCGGGAGGGCCGCGTACGGAGACCCAGTACTTC. Its translation: CASSFPRAGGPRTETQYF. The gene calls are TRBV5-4 and TRBJ2-5; 10 bases are a match to TRBD2. J gave up 5 bases and V 2 bases, and 15 bases lay outside the gene matches. This CDR3 has 18 residues. The V gene's germline CDR1 is SGHNT and CDR2 YYREEE (reference sequence).

At least ten counts were recorded for this clonotype. The V call is TRBV6-6, the J call TRBJ2-7; D gene unclear. Germline V lookup: CDR1 MNHNY, CDR2 SVGAGI (reference sequence). Trimming shortened V by 2 bases and J by 6 bases, and 8 bases separated the two germline ends. The CDR3 loop spans 12 amino acids. CDR3 coding DNA: TGTGCCAGCAGTTACAGGGCTGGCGAGCAGTACTTC. Protein product: CASSYRAGEQYF.

As for this clonotype: A much larger clone differs from this one at a single base, so this may be a read error. CDR3: CSVLGFSMNTEAFF. The CDR3 DNA reads as TGCAGCGTCCTGGGGTTCTCAATGAACACTGAAGCTTTCTTT. The V call is TRBV29-1, the J call TRBJ1-1; D gene ambiguous. CDR1 SQVTM and CDR2 ANQGSEA come from the germline V gene. The length of the CDR3 is 14 residues. V gave up 6 bases and J gave up 0 bases, with 14 bases separating them.

On this clonotype: A single base separates this from a much larger clone, so it may be a read error. The CDR3 DNA reads TGTGCCAGCAGCTCCCAATTGGGGACAGGGGGCTCCTACGAGCAGTACTTC. Translation gives CASSSQLGTGGSYEQYF. The rearrangement links TRBV5-5 to TRBJ2-7; 11 bases fit TRBD1. The germline gives CDR1 SGHKS, CDR2 YYEKEE (reference sequence). This CDR3 has 17 amino acids. V gave up 3 bases and J gave up 0 bases; unmatched junction bases: 8.

Regarding this clonotype: Relative to the germline gene, one junction end is altered; a read error may explain this. The rearrangement joins TRBV2 to TRBJ2-1; the D gene is possibly TRBD2 (6 bases). Germline CDR1 is SNHLY and CDR2 is FYNNEI. The CDR3 has 15 amino acids. This CDR3 reads CVSSDPGASYNEQFF. DNA of the CDR3: TGTGTCAGCAGTGATCCGGGAGCCTCCTACAATGAGCAGTTCTTC.

Concerning this clonotype: Sequence at one end of the junction differs from germline and may be a read error. V gene TRBV11-2 combines with J gene TRBJ2-2, with TRBD2 matching over 7 bases. This CDR3 spans 12 amino acids. CDR1 is SGHAT, CDR2 FQNNGV, per germline. This chain's CDR3 is CARSPQGGELLF. The CDR3 nucleotides read TGTGCCAGAAGCCCCCAGGGAGGGGAGCTGCTTTTT. Full variable domain (outside the CDR3, taken from reference TRBV11-2 and TRBJ2-2): EAGVAQSPRYKIIEKRQSVAFWCNPISGHATLYWYQQILGQGPKLLIQFQNNGVVDDSQLPKDRFSAERLKGVDSTLKIQPAKLEDSAVYLCARSPQGGELLFGEGSRLTVL.

The CDR3 DNA reads as TGTGCCACCAGCCCTCAGTACGAGCAGTACTTC. This translates into CATSPQYEQYF. The V and J genes are TRBV6-1 and TRBJ2-7; D is uncertain. Trimming removed 10 bases from V and 4 bases from J, with 11 bases in between. This CDR3 is 11 amino acids long. Per germline, CDR1 MNHNS and CDR2 SASEGT.

In this sample, this clonotype turned up a few times. A read error is possible here, since a much larger clone lies one base away. The chain uses TRBV29-1 and TRBJ2-3; possible D gene TRBD1, 6 bases. The V gene's germline CDR1 is SQVTM and CDR2 ANQGSEA. The CDR3 consists of 13 residues. CDR3 protein: CSVGQSKRDTRYF. CDR3 nucleotide sequence: TGCAGCGTCGGACAGTCTAAACGGGATACGCGGTATTTT.

Many counts were recorded for this clonotype. The V call is TRBV10-3, the J call TRBJ2-1; D unresolved. CDR1 is ENHRY, CDR2 SYGVKD, per germline. The CDR3 contains 15 residues. V shed 3 bases and J shed 0 bases, with 9 bases lying between them. Written as DNA, the CDR3 is TGTGCCATCAGTGATCAACAATTCTCCTACAATGAGCAGTTCTTC. Residues: CAISDQQFSYNEQFF.

The rearrangement joins TRBV4-2 to TRBJ2-1; 10 bases map to TRBD2. This CDR3 region has 18 residues. Germline V gene data show CDR1 as LGHNA and CDR2 as YNFKEQ. V lost 0 bases, J lost 0 bases, and 5 bases stayed unmatched. The CDR3 sequence: CASSQDAASGSSYNEQFF. In DNA form, the CDR3 reads TGTGCCAGCAGCCAAGATGCGGCTAGCGGGAGCTCCTACAATGAGCAGTTCTTC.

About this clonotype: Sequence at one end of the junction differs from germline and may be a read error. V usage is TRBV11-2 and J usage is TRBJ2-7; possibly TRBD1 for D (5 bases). CDR1 and CDR2 from the germline V gene are SGHAT and FQNNGV. CDR3 size: 16 residues. The chain's CDR3 is CASSLGEAGIVYEQYF. For the CDR3, the DNA is TGTGCCAGCAGTTTAGGTGAGGCAGGGATAGTCTACGAGCAGTACTTC.

This clonotype was counted only a few times. The rearrangement joins TRBV11-2 to TRBJ1-2, with 7 bases fitting TRBD1. Trimming at V came to 3 bases and at J to 8 bases, leaving 6 bases not matched to a gene. The CDR3 is 13 amino acids. Germline lookup yields CDR1 SGHAT and CDR2 FQNNGV. CDR3 coding DNA: TGTGCCAGCAGCTTTGACAGGGCAGGGGGCTACACCTTC. Its protein is CASSFDRAGGYTF.

Concerning this clonotype itself: Just one base apart from a much larger clone, this may be a read error. The DNA for the CDR3 is TGTGCCAGCATCTCCTCACTTAGGAAAACTGAAGCTTTCTTT. This codes for CASISSLRKTEAFF. V is TRBV6-2 or TRBV6-3 and J is TRBJ1-1; no reliable D call. Germline lookup yields CDR1 MNHEY and CDR2 SVGEGT. V lost 7 bases and J 5 bases, leaving 17 bases between the germline ends. The CDR3 loop spans 14 amino acids.

This clonotype came up many times. The chain couples TRBV6-6 to TRBJ1-1; weak D call: TRBD1 (6 bases). The CDR3 contains 15 residues. Germline V gene data show CDR1 as MNHNY and CDR2 as SVGAGI (reference sequence). V was clipped by 4 bases and J by 0 bases, with 12 bases between them. The CDR3 sequence is CASSWPGGLNTEAFF. As DNA, the CDR3 is TGTGCCAGCAGTTGGCCTGGGGGGCTGAACACTGAAGCTTTCTTT.